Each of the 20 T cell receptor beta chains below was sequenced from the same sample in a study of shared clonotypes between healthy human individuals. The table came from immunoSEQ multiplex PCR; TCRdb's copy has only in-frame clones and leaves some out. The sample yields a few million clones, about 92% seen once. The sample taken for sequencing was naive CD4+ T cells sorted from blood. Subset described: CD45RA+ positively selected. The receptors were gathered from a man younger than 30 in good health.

The chain's CDR3 is CASNSPGQGAYEQYF. The CDR3 coding sequence is TGTGCCAGCAACTCCCCGGGACAGGGGGCCTACGAGCAGTACTTC. The V call is TRBV7-9, the J call TRBJ2-5, with 11 positions matching TRBD1. The J call may be incorrect, as the DNA end agrees better with TRBJ2-7. CDR1 is SEHNR, CDR2 FQNEAQ, per germline (reference sequence). CDR3 length: 15 residues.

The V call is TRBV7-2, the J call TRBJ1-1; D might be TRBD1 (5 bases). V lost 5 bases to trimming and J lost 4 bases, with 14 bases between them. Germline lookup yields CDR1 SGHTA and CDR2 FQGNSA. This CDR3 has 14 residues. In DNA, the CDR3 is TGTGCCAGCAGCCGGGTGGGCGGGGCCACTGAAGCTTTCTTT. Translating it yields CASSRVGGATEAFF.

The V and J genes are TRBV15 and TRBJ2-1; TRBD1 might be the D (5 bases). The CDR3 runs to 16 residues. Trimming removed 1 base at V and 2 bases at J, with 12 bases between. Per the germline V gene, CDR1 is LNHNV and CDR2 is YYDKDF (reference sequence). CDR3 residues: CATSRGGLDPYNEQFF. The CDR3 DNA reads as TGTGCCACCAGCAGAGGGGGCTTGGACCCCTACAATGAGCAGTTCTTC.

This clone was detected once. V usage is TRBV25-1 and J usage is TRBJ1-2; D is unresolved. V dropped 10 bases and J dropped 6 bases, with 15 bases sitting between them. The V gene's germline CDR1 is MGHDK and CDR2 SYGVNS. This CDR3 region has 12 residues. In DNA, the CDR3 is TGTGCCATTGGGGAGATTTCAGATGGCTACACCTTC. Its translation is CAIGEISDGYTF.

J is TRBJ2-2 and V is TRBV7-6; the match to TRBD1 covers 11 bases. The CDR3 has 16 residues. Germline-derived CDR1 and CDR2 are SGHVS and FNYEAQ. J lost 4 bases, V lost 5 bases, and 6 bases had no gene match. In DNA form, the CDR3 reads TGTGCCAGCAGCCCCCGGACAGGGGGCAGCACCGGGGAGCTGTTTTTT. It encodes CASSPRTGGSTGELFF.

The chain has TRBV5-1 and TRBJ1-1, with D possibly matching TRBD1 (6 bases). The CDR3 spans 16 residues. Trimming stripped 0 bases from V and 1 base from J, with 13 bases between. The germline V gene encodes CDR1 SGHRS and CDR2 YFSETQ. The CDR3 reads CASSLAKDSENTEAFF. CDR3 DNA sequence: TGCGCCAGCAGCTTGGCTAAGGACAGTGAGAACACTGAAGCTTTCTTT.

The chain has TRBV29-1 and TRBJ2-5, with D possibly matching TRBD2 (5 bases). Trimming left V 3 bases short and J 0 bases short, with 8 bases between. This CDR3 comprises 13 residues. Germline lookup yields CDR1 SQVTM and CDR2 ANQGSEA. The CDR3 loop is CSVDRGYQETQYF. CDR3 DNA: TGCAGCGTTGACCGAGGGTACCAAGAGACCCAGTACTTC.

The CDR3 loop reads CASSSTNLGYGYTF. The CDR3 nucleotides read TGTGCCAGCAGCTCGACGAACCTGGGGTATGGCTACACCTTC. The rearrangement joins TRBV7-2 to TRBJ1-2, with unresolved D. CDR3 length: 14 residues. From germline, CDR1 is SGHTA and CDR2 FQGNSA. Trimming shortened V by 4 bases and J by 5 bases, and 14 bases separated the two germline ends.

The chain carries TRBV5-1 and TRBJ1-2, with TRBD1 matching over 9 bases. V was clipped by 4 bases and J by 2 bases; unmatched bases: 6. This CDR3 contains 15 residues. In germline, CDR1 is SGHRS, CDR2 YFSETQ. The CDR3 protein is CASSGTGGMNYGYTF. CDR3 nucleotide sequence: TGCGCCAGCAGCGGCACAGGGGGCATGAACTATGGCTACACCTTC.

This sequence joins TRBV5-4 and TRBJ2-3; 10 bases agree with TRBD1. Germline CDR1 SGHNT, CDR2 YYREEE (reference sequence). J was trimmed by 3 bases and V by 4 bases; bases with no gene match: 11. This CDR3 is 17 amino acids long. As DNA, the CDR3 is TGTGCCAGCAGCCCCGATCCGGGACAGGGGAATACAGATACGCAGTATTTT. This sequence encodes CASSPDPGQGNTDTQYF.

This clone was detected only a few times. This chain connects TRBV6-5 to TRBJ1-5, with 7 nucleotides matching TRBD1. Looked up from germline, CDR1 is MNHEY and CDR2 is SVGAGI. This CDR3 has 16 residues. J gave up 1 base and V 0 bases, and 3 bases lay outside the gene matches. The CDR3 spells CASSYSKGASNQPQHF. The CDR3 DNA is TGTGCCAGCAGTTACTCGAAGGGGGCAAGCAATCAGCCCCAGCATTTT.

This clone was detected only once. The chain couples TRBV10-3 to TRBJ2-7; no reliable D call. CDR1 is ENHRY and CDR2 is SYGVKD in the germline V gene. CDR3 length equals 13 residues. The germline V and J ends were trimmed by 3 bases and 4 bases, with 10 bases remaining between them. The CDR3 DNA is TGTGCCATCAGTGATACTAACGGTTACGAGCAGTACTTC. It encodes CAISDTNGYEQYF.

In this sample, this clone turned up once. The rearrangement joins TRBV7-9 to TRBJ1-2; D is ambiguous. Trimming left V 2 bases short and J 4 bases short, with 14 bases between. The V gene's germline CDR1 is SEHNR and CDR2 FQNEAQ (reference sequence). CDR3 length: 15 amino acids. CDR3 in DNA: TGTGCCAGCAGCTTAAGTAGGCTACTTACCTATGGCTACACCTTC. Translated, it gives CASSLSRLLTYGYTF.

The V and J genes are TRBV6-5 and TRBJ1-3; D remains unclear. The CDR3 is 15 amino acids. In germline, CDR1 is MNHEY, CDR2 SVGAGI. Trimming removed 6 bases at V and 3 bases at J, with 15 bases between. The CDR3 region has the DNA TGTGCCAGCAGCTCCGAGGGATTAGGTGGAAACACCATATATTTT. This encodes CASSSEGLGGNTIYF.

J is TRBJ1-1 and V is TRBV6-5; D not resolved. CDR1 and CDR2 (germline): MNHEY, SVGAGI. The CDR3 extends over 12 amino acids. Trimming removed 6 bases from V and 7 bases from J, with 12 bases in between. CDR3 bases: TGTGCCAGCAGCATACCCTTTAGTGAAGCTTTCTTT. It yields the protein CASSIPFSEAFF.

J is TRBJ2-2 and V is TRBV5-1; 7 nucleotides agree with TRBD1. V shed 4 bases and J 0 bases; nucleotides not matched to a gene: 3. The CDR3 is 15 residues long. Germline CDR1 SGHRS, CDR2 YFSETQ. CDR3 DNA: TGCGCCAGCAGCGAGGGACAGACGAACACCGGGGAGCTGTTTTTT. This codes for CASSEGQTNTGELFF.

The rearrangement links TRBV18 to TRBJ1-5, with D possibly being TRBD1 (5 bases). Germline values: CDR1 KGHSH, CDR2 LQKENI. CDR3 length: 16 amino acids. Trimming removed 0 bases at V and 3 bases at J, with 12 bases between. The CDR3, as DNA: TGTGCCAGCTCACCACCGGGTGGGGGACCCAATCAGCCCCAGCATTTT. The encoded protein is CASSPPGGGPNQPQHF.

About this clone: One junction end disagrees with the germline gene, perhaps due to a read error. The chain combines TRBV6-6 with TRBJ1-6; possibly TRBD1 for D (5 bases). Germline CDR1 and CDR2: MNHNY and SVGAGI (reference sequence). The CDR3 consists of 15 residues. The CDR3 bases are TGTGCCAGCAGTGACTCAGGAGCGAGGGGATCACCCCTCCACTTT. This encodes CASSDSGARGSPLHF.

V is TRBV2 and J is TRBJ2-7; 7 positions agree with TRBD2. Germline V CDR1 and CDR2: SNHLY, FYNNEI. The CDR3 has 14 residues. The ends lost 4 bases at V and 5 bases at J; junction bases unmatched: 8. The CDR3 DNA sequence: TGTGCCAGCAGTGGTTGGGGGGGGAGGAACGAGCAGTACTTC. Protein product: CASSGWGGRNEQYF.

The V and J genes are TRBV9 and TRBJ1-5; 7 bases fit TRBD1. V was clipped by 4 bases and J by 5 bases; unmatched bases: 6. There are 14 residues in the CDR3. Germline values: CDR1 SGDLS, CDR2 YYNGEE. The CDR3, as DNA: TGTGCCAGCAGCAAAGGGACAGAGTATCAGCCCCAGCATTTT. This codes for CASSKGTEYQPQHF.